This TCR beta chain came from a study of cytomegalovirus exposure and HLA in healthy donors. General study results and limits: The study flagged roughly 150 TCR beta chains as cytomegalovirus-associated. In a later analysis, V- and J-gene trimming of beta chains associated with a DCLRE1C missense variant, replicated independently.

Primers: 60 Vbeta forward and 13 Jbeta reverse. The table came from immunoSEQ multiplex PCR; TCRdb's copy has only in-frame clones and leaves some out. The sample lists more than 110,000 clones, just under 85% seen once, with around 4.1% in the top ten. Donors counted as nominally healthy when sampled, yet unrecorded immune exposures were likely. The CDR3 length is 17 residues. Germline V gene sequence: CDR1 SEHNR, CDR2 FQNEAQ (reference sequence). Trimming stripped 1 base from V and 8 bases from J, with 23 bases between. Regarding this clone: Antigen: not known.

The TCR originated in a man in his forties in good health and CMV-seropositive. This chain links TRBV7-9 with TRBJ1-2; D is possibly TRBD1 (5 bases). Sequencing input: PBMCs. Here the CDR3 reads CASSLGLGGPNFGGYTF. Here the CDR3 DNA reads TGTGCCAGCAGCTTAGGATTGGGGGGACCAAACTTCGGCGGCTACACCTTC.